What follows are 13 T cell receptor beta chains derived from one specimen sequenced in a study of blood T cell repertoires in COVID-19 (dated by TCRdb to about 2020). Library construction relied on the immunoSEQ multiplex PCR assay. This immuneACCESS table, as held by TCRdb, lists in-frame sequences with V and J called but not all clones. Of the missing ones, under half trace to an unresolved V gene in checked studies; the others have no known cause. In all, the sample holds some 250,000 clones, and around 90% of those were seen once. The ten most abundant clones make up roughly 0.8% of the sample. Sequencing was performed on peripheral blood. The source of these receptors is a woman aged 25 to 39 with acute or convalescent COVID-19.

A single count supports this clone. Here the CDR3 reads CASSPGVGLAGFSSSYNEQFF. The CDR3 region has the DNA TGCGCCAGCAGCCCTGGAGTCGGACTAGCGGGGTTTTCGAGCTCCTACAATGAGCAGTTCTTC. The J gene is TRBJ2-1, the V gene TRBV5-1; TRBD2 agrees at 12 bases. CDR3 length equals 21 residues. Germline V gene sequence: CDR1 SGHRS, CDR2 YFSETQ. The V segment lost 4 bases and the J segment 0 bases; nucleotides outside the gene matches: 17.

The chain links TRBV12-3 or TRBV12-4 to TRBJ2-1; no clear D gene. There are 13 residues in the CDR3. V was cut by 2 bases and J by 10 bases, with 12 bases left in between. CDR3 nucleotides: TGTGCCAGCAGTTTAAGGAGTCCAACCGAGCAGTTCTTC. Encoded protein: CASSLRSPTEQFF.

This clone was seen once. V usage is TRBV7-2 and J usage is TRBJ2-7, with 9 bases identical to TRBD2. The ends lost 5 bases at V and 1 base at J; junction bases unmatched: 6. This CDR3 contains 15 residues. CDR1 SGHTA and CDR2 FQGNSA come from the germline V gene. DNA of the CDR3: TGTGCCAGCAGCCTTAGCGGGGGTTATTCCTACGAGCAGTACTTC. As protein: CASSLSGGYSYEQYF.

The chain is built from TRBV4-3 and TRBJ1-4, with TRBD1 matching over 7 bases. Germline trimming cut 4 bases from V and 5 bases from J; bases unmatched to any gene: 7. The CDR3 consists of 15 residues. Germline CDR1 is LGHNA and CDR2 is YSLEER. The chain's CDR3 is CASSRLTGSNEKLFF. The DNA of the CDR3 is TGCGCCAGCAGCCGATTGACAGGGTCGAATGAAAAACTGTTTTTT.

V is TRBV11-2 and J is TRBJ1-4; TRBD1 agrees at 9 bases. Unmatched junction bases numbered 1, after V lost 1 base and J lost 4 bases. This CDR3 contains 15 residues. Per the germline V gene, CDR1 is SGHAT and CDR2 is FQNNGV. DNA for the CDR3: TGTGCCAGCAGCTTAGGGACAGGGGTTAATGAAAAACTGTTTTTT. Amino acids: CASSLGTGVNEKLFF.

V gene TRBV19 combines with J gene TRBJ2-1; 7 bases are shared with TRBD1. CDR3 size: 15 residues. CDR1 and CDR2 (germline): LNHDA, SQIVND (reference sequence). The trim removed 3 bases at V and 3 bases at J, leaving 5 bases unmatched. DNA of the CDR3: TGTGCCAGTAGTATGAGTAGGGGGCTCTACAATGAGCAGTTCTTC. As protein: CASSMSRGLYNEQFF.

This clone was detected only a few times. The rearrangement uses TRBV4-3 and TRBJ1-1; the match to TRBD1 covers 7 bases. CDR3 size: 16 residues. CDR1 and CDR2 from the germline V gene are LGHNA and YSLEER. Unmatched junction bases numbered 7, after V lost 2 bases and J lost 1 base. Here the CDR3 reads CASSQNAGQRNTEAFF. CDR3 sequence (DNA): TGCGCCAGCAGCCAAAACGCGGGACAGAGGAACACTGAAGCTTTCTTT.

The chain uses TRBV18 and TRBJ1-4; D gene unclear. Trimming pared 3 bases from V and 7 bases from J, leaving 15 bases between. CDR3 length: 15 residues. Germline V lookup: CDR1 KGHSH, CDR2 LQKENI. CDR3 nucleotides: TGTGCCAGCTCACCCATTCACGGGATGGGTGAAAAACTGTTTTTT. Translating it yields CASSPIHGMGEKLFF.

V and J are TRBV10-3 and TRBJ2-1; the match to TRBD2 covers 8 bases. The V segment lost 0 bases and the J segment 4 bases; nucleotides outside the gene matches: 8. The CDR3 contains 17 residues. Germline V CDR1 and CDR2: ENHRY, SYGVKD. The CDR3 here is CAISESMSGRGYNEQFF. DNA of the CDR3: TGTGCCATCAGTGAGTCGATGAGCGGGAGAGGGTACAATGAGCAGTTCTTC.

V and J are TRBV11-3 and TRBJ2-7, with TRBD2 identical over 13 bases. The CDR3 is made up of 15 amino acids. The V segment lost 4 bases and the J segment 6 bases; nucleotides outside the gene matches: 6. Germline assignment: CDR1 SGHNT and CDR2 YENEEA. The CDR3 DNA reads TGTGCCAGCAGCTCAGGACTAGCGGGAGTATCCGAGCAGTACTTC. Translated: CASSSGLAGVSEQYF.

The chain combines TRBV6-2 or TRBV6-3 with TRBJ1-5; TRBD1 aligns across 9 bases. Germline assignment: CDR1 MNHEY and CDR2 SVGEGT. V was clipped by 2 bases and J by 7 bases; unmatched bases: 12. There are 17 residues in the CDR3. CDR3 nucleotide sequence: TGTGCCAGCAGTTACCCGACGCTAGGGACAGGGATACAGCCCCAGCATTTT. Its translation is CASSYPTLGTGIQPQHF.

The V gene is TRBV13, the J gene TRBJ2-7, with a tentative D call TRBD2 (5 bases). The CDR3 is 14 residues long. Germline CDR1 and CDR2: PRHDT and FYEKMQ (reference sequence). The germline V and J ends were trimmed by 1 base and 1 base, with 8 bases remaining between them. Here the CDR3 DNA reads TGTGCCAGCAGCTTAGAAGGACTTTCCTACGAGCAGTACTTC. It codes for CASSLEGLSYEQYF.

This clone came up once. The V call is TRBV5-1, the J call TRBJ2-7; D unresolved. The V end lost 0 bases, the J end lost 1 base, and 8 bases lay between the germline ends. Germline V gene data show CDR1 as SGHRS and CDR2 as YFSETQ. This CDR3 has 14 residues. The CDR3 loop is CASSLVEFSYEQYF. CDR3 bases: TGCGCCAGCAGCTTGGTAGAGTTTTCCTACGAGCAGTACTTC.